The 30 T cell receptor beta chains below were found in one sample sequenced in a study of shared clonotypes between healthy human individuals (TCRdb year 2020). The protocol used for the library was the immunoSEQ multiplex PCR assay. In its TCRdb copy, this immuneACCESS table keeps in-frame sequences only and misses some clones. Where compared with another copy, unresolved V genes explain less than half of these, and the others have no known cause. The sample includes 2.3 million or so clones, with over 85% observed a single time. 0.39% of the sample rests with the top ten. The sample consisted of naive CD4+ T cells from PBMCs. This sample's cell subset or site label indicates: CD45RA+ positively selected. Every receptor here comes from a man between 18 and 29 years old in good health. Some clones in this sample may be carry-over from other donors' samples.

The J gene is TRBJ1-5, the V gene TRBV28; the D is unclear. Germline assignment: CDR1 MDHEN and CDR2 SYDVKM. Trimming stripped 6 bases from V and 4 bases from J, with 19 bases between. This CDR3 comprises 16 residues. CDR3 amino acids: CASRQIVGVRNQPQHF. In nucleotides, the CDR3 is TGTGCCAGCAGGCAAATCGTTGGGGTGAGAAATCAGCCCCAGCATTTT.

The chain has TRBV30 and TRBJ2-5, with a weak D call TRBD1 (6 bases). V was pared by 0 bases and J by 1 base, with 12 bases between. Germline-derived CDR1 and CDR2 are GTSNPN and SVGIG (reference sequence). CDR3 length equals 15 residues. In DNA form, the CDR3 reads TGTGCCTGGAGTGTACTGTCAGGGGCCCAAGAGACCCAGTACTTC. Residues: CAWSVLSGAQETQYF.

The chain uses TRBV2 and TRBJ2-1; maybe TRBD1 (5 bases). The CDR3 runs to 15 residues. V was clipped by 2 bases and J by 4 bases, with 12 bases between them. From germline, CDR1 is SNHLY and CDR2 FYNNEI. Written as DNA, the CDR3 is TGTGCCAGCAGTGAATGGGGCGGAGAGTACAATGAGCAGTTCTTC. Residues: CASSEWGGEYNEQFF.

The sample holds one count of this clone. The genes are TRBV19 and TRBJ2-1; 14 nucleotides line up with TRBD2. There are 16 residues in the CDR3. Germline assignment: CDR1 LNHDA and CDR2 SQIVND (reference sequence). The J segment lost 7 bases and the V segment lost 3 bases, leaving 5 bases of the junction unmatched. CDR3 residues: CASSIRRLAGGNEQFF. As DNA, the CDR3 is TGTGCCAGTAGTATTCGGAGACTAGCGGGAGGGAATGAGCAGTTCTTC.

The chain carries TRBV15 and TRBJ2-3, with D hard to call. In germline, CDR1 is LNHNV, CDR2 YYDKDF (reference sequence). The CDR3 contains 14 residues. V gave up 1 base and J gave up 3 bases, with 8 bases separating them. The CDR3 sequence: CATSRARVTDTQYF. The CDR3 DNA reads TGTGCCACCAGCAGAGCTCGAGTAACAGATACGCAGTATTTT.

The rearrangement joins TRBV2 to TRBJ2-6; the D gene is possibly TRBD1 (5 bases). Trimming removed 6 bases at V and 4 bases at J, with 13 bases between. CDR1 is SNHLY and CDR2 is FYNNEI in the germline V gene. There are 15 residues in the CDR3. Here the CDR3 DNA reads TGTGCCAGCAGAGCAAGGGGCCTCGGGGCCAACGTCCTGACTTTC. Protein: CASRARGLGANVLTF.

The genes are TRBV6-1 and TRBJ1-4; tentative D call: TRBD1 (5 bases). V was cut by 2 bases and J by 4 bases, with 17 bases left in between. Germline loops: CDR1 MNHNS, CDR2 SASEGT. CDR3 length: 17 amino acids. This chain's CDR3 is CASSERAAQRGNEKLFF. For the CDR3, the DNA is TGTGCCAGCAGTGAACGTGCAGCCCAAAGGGGTAATGAAAAACTGTTTTTT.

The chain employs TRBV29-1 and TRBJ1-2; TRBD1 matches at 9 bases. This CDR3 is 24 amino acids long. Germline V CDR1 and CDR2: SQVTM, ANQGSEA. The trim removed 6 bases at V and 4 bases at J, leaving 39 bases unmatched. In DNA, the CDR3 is TGCAGCGTCGCCACCATGACGGTACGAGCTGTAACATTGTGGGGACAGGGATTTCTCTATGGCTACACCTTC. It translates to CSVATMTVRAVTLWGQGFLYGYTF.

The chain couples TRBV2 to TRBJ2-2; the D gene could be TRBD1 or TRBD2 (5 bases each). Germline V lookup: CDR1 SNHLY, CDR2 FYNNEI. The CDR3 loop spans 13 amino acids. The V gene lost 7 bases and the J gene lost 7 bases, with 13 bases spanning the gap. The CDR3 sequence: CASTTGTLGELFF. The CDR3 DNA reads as TGTGCCAGCACCACCGGGACCCTCGGGGAGCTGTTTTTT.

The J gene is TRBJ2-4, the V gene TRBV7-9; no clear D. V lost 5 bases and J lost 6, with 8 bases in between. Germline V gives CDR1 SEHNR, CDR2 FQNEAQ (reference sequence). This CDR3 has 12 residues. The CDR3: CASSPLGNIQYF. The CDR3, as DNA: TGTGCCAGCAGCCCCCTGGGAAACATTCAGTACTTC.

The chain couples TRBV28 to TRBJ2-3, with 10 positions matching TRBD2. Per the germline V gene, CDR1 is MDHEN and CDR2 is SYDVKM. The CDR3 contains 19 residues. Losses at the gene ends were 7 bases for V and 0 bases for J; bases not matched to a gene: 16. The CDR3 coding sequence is TGTGCCAGCAATCCTAGGGCCTGGACTAGCGGAGTAAGCACAGATACGCAGTATTTT. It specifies CASNPRAWTSGVSTDTQYF.

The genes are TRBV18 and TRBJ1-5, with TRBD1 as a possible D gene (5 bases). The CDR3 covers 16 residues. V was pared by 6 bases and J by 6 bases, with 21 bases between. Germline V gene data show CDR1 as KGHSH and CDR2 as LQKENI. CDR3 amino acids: CASSFWGRGEGQPQHF. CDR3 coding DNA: TGTGCCAGCTCTTTCTGGGGCCGGGGCGAGGGTCAGCCCCAGCATTTT. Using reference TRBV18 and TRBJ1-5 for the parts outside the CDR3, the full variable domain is NAGVMQNPRHLVRRRGQEARLRCSPMKGHSHVYWYRQLPEEGLKFMVYLQKENIIDESGMPKERFSAEFPKEGPSILRIQQVVRGDSAAYFCASSFWGRGEGQPQHFGDGTRLSIL.

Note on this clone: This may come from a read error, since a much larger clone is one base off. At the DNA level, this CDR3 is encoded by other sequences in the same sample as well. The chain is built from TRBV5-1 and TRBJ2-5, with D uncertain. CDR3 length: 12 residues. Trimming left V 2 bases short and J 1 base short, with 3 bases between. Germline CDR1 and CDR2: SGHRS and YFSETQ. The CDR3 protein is CASSFAQETQYF. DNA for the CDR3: TGCGCCAGCAGCTTCGCCCAAGAGACCCAGTACTTC.

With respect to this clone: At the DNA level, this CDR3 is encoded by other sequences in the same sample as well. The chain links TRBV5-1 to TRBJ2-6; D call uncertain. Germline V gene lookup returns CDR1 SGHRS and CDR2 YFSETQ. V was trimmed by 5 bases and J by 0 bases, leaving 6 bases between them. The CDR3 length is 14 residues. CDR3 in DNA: TGCGCCAGCAGTGAGAGCTCTGGGGCCAACGTCCTGACTTTC. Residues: CASSESSGANVLTF.

The CDR3 sequence: CASSLGTTYNEQFF. Here the CDR3 DNA reads TGTGCCAGCAGCTTAGGGACTACCTACAATGAGCAGTTCTTC. The genes are TRBV11-2 and TRBJ2-1; tentative D call: TRBD2 (6 bases). The CDR3 totals 14 residues. V was cut by 1 base and J by 2 bases, with 6 bases left in between. CDR1 SGHAT and CDR2 FQNNGV come from the germline V gene.

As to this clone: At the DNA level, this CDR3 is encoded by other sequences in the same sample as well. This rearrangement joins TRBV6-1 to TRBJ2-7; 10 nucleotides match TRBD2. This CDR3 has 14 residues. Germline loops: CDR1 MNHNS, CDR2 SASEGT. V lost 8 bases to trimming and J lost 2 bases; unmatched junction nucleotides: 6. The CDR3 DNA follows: TGTGCCAGCGGCCGGACTAGCGGACCCTACGAGCAGTACTTC. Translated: CASGRTSGPYEQYF.

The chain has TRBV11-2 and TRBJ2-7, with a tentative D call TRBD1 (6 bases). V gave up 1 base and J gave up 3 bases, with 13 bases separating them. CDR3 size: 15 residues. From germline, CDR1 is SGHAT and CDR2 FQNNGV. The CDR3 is CASSLGPGTNYEQYF. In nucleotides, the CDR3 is TGTGCCAGCAGCTTAGGACCCGGGACAAACTACGAGCAGTACTTC.

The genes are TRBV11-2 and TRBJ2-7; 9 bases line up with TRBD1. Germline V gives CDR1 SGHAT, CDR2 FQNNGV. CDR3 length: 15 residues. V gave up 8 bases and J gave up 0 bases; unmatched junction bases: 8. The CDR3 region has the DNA TGTGCCAGCCTTCGAAAGGGACAGGGCTCCTACGAGCAGTACTTC. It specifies CASLRKGQGSYEQYF.

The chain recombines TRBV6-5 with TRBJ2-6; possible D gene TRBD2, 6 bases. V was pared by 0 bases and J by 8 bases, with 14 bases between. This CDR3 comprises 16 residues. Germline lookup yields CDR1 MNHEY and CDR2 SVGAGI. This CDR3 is CASSYSGGTGTNVLTF. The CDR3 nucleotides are TGTGCCAGCAGTTACTCAGGAGGGACGGGCACCAACGTCCTGACTTTC.

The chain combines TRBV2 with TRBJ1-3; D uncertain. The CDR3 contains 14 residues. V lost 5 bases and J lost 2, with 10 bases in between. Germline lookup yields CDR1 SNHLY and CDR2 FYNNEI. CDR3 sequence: CASSSGITGNTIYF. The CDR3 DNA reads TGTGCCAGCAGTTCGGGTATCACTGGAAACACCATATATTTT.

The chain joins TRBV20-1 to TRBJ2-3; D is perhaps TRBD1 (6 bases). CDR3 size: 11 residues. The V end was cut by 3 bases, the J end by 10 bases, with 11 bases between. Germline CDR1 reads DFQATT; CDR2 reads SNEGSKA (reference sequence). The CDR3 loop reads CSASKGDPQYF. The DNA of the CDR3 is TGCAGTGCTAGTAAGGGGGACCCGCAGTATTTT.

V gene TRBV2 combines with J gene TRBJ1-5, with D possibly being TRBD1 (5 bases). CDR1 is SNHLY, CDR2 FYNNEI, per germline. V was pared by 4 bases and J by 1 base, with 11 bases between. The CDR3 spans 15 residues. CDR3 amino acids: CASSAGSRSNQPQHF. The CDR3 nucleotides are TGTGCCAGCAGTGCAGGGTCGAGAAGCAATCAGCCCCAGCATTTT.

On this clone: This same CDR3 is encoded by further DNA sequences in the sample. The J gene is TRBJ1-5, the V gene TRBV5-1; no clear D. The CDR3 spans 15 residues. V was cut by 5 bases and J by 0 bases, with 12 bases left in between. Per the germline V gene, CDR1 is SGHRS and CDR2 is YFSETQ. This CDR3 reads CASSPGPFSNQPQHF. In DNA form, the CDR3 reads TGCGCCAGCAGTCCCGGACCGTTTAGCAATCAGCCCCAGCATTTT.

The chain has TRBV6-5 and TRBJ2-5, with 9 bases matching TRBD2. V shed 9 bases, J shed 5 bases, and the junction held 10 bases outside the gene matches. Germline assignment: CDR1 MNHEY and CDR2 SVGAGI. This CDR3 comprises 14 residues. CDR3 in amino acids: CASNAGGGWETQYF. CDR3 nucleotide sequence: TGTGCCAGTAACGCGGGAGGGGGATGGGAGACCCAGTACTTC.

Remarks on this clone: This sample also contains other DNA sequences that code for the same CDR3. The CDR3 protein is CASSLNRNTIYF. The DNA for the CDR3 is TGTGCCAGCAGCCTTAATAGAAACACCATATATTTT. This chain uses TRBV7-2 with TRBJ1-3; no clear D. There are 12 residues in the CDR3. Trimming stripped 5 bases from V and 5 bases from J, with 7 bases between. The germline V gene encodes CDR1 SGHTA and CDR2 FQGNSA.

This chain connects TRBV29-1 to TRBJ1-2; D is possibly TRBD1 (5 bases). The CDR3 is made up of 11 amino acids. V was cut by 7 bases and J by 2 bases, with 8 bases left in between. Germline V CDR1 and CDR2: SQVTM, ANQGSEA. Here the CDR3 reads CSAQENYGYTF. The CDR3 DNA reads TGCAGCGCACAGGAGAACTATGGCTACACCTTC.

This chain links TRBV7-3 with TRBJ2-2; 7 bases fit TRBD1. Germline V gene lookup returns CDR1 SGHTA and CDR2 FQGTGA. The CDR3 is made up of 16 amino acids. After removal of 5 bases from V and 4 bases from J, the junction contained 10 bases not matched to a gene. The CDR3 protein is CASSKERGPITGELFF. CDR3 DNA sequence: TGTGCCAGCAGCAAGGAAAGGGGGCCGATCACCGGGGAGCTGTTTTTT.

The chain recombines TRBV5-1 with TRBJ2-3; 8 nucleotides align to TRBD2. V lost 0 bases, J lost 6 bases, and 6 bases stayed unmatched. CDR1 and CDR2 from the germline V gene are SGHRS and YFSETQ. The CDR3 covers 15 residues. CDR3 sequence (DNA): TGCGCCAGCAGCTTGGTCGGGACTAGGGTCGATACGCAGTATTTT. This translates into CASSLVGTRVDTQYF.

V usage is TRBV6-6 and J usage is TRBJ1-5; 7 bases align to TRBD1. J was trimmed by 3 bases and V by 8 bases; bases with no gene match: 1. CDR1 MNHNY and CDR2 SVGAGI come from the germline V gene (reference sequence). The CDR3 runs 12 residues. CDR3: CASGTANQPQHF. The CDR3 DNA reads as TGTGCCAGCGGGACAGCCAATCAGCCCCAGCATTTT.

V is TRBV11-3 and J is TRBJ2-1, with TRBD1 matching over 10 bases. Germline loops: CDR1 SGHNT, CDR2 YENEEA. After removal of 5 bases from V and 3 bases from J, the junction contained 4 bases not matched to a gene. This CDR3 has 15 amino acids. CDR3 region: CASSGGTGDYNEQFF. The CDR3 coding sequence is TGTGCCAGCAGCGGAGGGACAGGGGACTACAATGAGCAGTTCTTC.